These 25 T cell receptor beta chains originate from one sample sequenced in a study of OX40 agonist ivuxolimab in advanced cancers. Here immunoSEQ multiplex PCR was the method, and the copy in TCRdb shows in-frame clones only, minus some. In the table there are fewer than 95,000 clones, about 90% of which are singletons. The sequences come from CD4+ or CD8+ T cells sorted from blood, collected in a trial of the OX40 agonist ivuxolimab. The receptor source for this set is an adult with an advanced solid tumor such as melanoma, head and neck, liver or kidney cancer.

A single count supports this clone. This chain joins TRBV10-2 and TRBJ2-1; 7 positions match TRBD1. V lost 6 bases to trimming and J lost 6 bases; unmatched junction nucleotides: 11. The CDR3 totals 15 residues. From germline, CDR1 is WSHSY and CDR2 SAAADI. CDR3 sequence: CASRKDRLTFNEQFF. The CDR3 DNA reads TGCGCCAGCAGAAAGGACAGGTTGACGTTCAATGAGCAGTTCTTC.

The chain employs TRBV11-3 and TRBJ2-5; maybe TRBD2 (6 bases). This CDR3 is 14 amino acids long. The V gene's germline CDR1 is SGHNT and CDR2 YENEEA. V lost 5 bases and J 5 bases, leaving 15 bases between the germline ends. The CDR3 sequence is CASSPRLDPETQYF. The CDR3 nucleotides are TGTGCCAGCAGCCCGCGACTAGATCCCGAGACCCAGTACTTC.

The rearrangement joins TRBV6-6 to TRBJ2-7; D not resolved. The V end lost 8 bases, the J end lost 5 bases, and 16 bases lay between the germline ends. The CDR3 runs to 13 residues. Per germline, CDR1 MNHNY and CDR2 SVGAGI (reference sequence). The CDR3 protein is CASSGFTGHEQYF. The CDR3, as DNA: TGTGCCAGCTCAGGCTTTACGGGCCACGAGCAGTACTTC.

The chain joins TRBV19 to TRBJ2-3; D may match TRBD1 or TRBD2 (5 bases each). V was cut by 2 bases and J by 1 base, with 16 bases left in between. Germline values: CDR1 LNHDA, CDR2 SQIVND (reference sequence). The CDR3 has 17 residues. CDR3 sequence: CASSIPDWGLGTDTQYF. The CDR3 DNA reads TGTGCCAGTAGTATACCCGACTGGGGGTTGGGCACAGATACGCAGTATTTT.

This clone was observed a few times. CDR3 amino acids: CSVTGGYGYTF. CDR3 DNA sequence: TGCAGCGTTACAGGGGGCTATGGCTACACCTTC. The V and J genes are TRBV29-1 and TRBJ1-2; 8 bases are shared with TRBD1. Trimming took 5 bases from V and 4 from J; bases not matched to a gene: 0. The germline CDR1 and CDR2 sequences are SQVTM and ANQGSEA. This CDR3 spans 11 amino acids.

V gene TRBV11-3 combines with J gene TRBJ1-4, with TRBD1 as a possible D gene (6 bases). The ends were cut back, 5 bases at V and 6 bases at J, with 13 bases in the middle. Germline V gene lookup returns CDR1 SGHNT and CDR2 YENEEA. The CDR3 runs to 14 residues. The CDR3 here is CASSRGGLDEKLFF. The DNA of the CDR3 is TGTGCCAGCAGCCGAGGGGGGCTGGATGAAAAACTGTTTTTT.

The chain combines TRBV11-3 with TRBJ2-3, with a possible D match to TRBD2 (6 bases). The CDR3 is made up of 15 amino acids. V lost 2 bases and J lost 4, with 13 bases in between. Germline values: CDR1 SGHNT, CDR2 YENEEA. DNA for the CDR3: TGTGCCAGCAGCTTAAGAGGAGGGCGAGCAGATACGCAGTATTTT. Its translation: CASSLRGGRADTQYF.

J is TRBJ2-5 and V is TRBV21-1; the table's D call, TRBD2, was not checked against the DNA. The J call may be mistaken, given a closer DNA end match to TRBJ2-7. TRBV21-1 constitutes a pseudogene. This CDR3 comprises 13 residues. This CDR3 is CASSPVGIYEQYF. The CDR3 DNA reads TGTGCCAGCAGCCCAGTCGGGATTTACGAGCAGTACTTC.

The chain carries TRBV9 and TRBJ2-1, with TRBD2 identical over 8 bases. Per the germline V gene, CDR1 is SGDLS and CDR2 is YYNGEE. V dropped 4 bases and J dropped 4; count of bases not matched to a gene: 10. The CDR3 is made up of 16 amino acids. The chain's CDR3 is CASSPGGEAGYNEQFF. The CDR3 nucleotides are TGTGCCAGCAGCCCCGGGGGGGAAGCGGGGTACAATGAGCAGTTCTTC.

The rearrangement links TRBV2 to TRBJ1-5, with 8 bases lining up with TRBD1. After removal of 2 bases from V and 1 base from J, the junction contained 4 bases not matched to a gene. Germline-derived CDR1 and CDR2 are SNHLY and FYNNEI. The CDR3 runs to 16 residues. The CDR3 loop is CASSERAGGSNQPQHF. DNA of the CDR3: TGTGCCAGCAGTGAAAGGGCAGGGGGCAGCAATCAGCCCCAGCATTTT.

The count of this clone is one. The V call is TRBV5-1, the J call TRBJ1-1; D is ambiguous. Germline assignment: CDR1 SGHRS and CDR2 YFSETQ. Trimming removed 0 bases from V and 3 bases from J, with 3 bases in between. The CDR3 totals 12 residues. The DNA for the CDR3 is TGCGCCAGCAGCTTGGGGGACACTGAAGCTTTCTTT. Translated: CASSLGDTEAFF.

The chain carries TRBV6-1 and TRBJ2-7; 10 bases agree with TRBD1. Germline V CDR1 and CDR2: MNHNS, SASEGT. This CDR3 contains 14 residues. The V segment lost 8 bases and the J segment 3 bases; nucleotides outside the gene matches: 7. CDR3 nucleotide sequence: TGTGCCAGCTCCAGGACAGGGGGTAACTACGAGCAGTACTTC. It encodes CASSRTGGNYEQYF.

V usage is TRBV30 and J usage is TRBJ2-2, with D perhaps assigned TRBD1 or TRBD2 (5 bases each). Trimming removed 8 bases at V and 5 bases at J, with 12 bases between. The CDR3 has 12 amino acids. Germline V gene sequence: CDR1 GTSNPN, CDR2 SVGIG (reference sequence). CDR3 amino acids: CAGRGRTGELFF. CDR3 DNA sequence: TGTGCCGGTCGGGGACGGACCGGGGAGCTGTTTTTT. The full variable domain, rest sourced from reference TRBV30 and TRBJ2-2, is SQTIHQWPATLVQPVGSPLSLECTVEGTSNPNLYWYRQAAGRGLQLLFYSVGIGQISSEVPQNLSASRPQDRQFILSSKKLLLSDSGFYLCAGRGRTGELFFGEGSRLTVL.

The V and J genes are TRBV11-3 and TRBJ2-7; D may be TRBD1 (6 bases). This CDR3 is 15 amino acids long. V lost 5 bases, J lost 8 bases, and 22 bases lay in between. The germline V gene has CDR1 SGHNT and CDR2 YENEEA. The CDR3 sequence is CASSPQGRGLGKQYF. CDR3 bases: TGTGCCAGCAGCCCTCAGGGCAGGGGCCTAGGAAAGCAGTACTTC.

The rearrangement joins TRBV6-6 to TRBJ1-4; 8 bases fit TRBD1. V lost 5 bases, J lost 8 bases, and 10 bases stayed unmatched. CDR3 length: 15 residues. Germline CDR1 and CDR2: MNHNY and SVGAGI (reference sequence). CDR3 nucleotide sequence: TGTGCCAGCAGTGGAGAGCGGACAGGGTACGAAAAACTGTTTTTT. This sequence encodes CASSGERTGYEKLFF.

J is TRBJ2-2 and V is TRBV2, with 9 bases matching TRBD2. CDR1 SNHLY and CDR2 FYNNEI come from the germline V gene. The V and J ends lost 3 bases and 8 bases, in that order; junction bases with no gene match: 7. The CDR3 contains 15 residues. DNA for the CDR3: TGTGCCAGCAGTGACAGTAGCGGGAGTTCGGGGGAGCTGTTTTTT. Translating gives CASSDSSGSSGELFF.

The chain couples TRBV6-4 to TRBJ2-1, with 9 bases that match TRBD1. Germline loops: CDR1 MRHNA, CDR2 SNTAGT. CDR3 length: 15 amino acids. J lost 3 bases, V lost 0 bases, and 0 bases had no gene match. CDR3: CASSDSTGGYNEQFF. CDR3 DNA sequence: TGTGCCAGCAGTGACTCGACAGGGGGCTACAATGAGCAGTTCTTC.

V gene TRBV6-6 combines with J gene TRBJ1-2; 7 nucleotides line up with TRBD1. Germline values: CDR1 MNHNY, CDR2 SVGAGI (reference sequence). The V segment lost 7 bases and the J segment 2 bases; nucleotides outside the gene matches: 10. The CDR3 spans 15 residues. CDR3 nucleotides: TGTGCCAGCATTGTACGAGGGGGCTCGAACTATGGCTACACCTTC. As protein: CASIVRGGSNYGYTF.

The chain joins TRBV6-6 to TRBJ2-3; 7 bases fit TRBD2. CDR1 is MNHNY and CDR2 is SVGAGI in the germline V gene (reference sequence). The CDR3 length is 14 residues. Unmatched junction bases numbered 6, after V lost 5 bases and J lost 4 bases. CDR3 DNA sequence: TGTGCCAGCAGTCGTCAGCGGGGCGCAGATACGCAGTATTTT. Translated, it gives CASSRQRGADTQYF.

In its sample, this clone was seen a few times. The rearrangement links TRBV19 to TRBJ2-7; D is undetermined. The germline V and J ends were trimmed by 8 bases and 2 bases, with 13 bases remaining between them. Germline V gene data show CDR1 as LNHDA and CDR2 as SQIVND (reference sequence). The CDR3 length is 13 residues. In nucleotides, the CDR3 is TGTGCCAGTTCGCTCGGGCCTCCCTACGAGCAGTACTTC. Encoded protein: CASSLGPPYEQYF. The full variable domain, completed using reference TRBV19 and TRBJ2-7, is DGGITQSPKYLFRKEGQNVTLSCEQNLNHDAMYWYRQDPGQGLRLIYYSQIVNDFQKGDIAEGYSVSREKKESFPLTVTSAQKNPTAFYLCASSLGPPYEQYFGPGTRLTVT.

V and J are TRBV11-1 and TRBJ2-7, with D uncertain. V was pared by 5 bases and J by 0 bases, with 8 bases between. This CDR3 has 13 amino acids. Germline CDR1 reads SGHAT; CDR2 reads FQDESV (reference sequence). The CDR3 here is CASSPGRSYEQYF. In DNA, the CDR3 is TGTGCCAGCAGCCCGGGCCGCTCCTACGAGCAGTACTTC.

The chain is built from TRBV19 and TRBJ2-5, with TRBD2 matching 8 bases. Matching the DNA end better, TRBJ2-7 makes the J call doubtful. Germline CDR1 is LNHDA and CDR2 is SQIVND (reference sequence). CDR3 length equals 16 residues. The CDR3 DNA is TGTGCCAGTAGGCGCCAGGGTGGGACTAGGTACTACGAGCAGTACTTC. Its protein product is CASRRQGGTRYYEQYF.

The chain links TRBV28 to TRBJ1-3; D not resolved. The CDR3 contains 13 residues. V shed 4 bases and J shed 4 bases, with 8 bases lying between them. Germline CDR1 MDHEN, CDR2 SYDVKM. The CDR3 is CASSYGQGNTIYF. CDR3 sequence (DNA): TGTGCCAGCAGTTATGGGCAAGGAAACACCATATATTTT.

The chain carries TRBV11-1 and TRBJ2-7; D is perhaps TRBD1 (6 bases). V gave up 5 bases and J gave up 4 bases, with 18 bases separating them. Germline V CDR1 and CDR2: SGHAT, FQDESV (reference sequence). The CDR3 runs 15 residues. In DNA, the CDR3 is TGTGCCAGCAGCCCCAGGCAGGGGCCAAATTACGAGCAGTACTTC. It translates to CASSPRQGPNYEQYF.

This chain joins TRBV30 and TRBJ2-1; 9 bases map to TRBD2. The CDR3 is 16 amino acids. After removal of 5 bases from V and 0 bases from J, the junction contained 8 bases not matched to a gene. The germline V gene encodes CDR1 GTSNPN and CDR2 SVGIG (reference sequence). CDR3 residues: CAWEGVAGVSYNEQFF. The CDR3 coding sequence is TGTGCCTGGGAAGGGGTAGCGGGAGTCTCCTACAATGAGCAGTTCTTC. Complete variable domain (other parts from reference TRBV30 and TRBJ2-1): SQTIHQWPATLVQPVGSPLSLECTVEGTSNPNLYWYRQAAGRGLQLLFYSVGIGQISSEVPQNLSASRPQDRQFILSSKKLLLSDSGFYLCAWEGVAGVSYNEQFFGPGTRLTVL.